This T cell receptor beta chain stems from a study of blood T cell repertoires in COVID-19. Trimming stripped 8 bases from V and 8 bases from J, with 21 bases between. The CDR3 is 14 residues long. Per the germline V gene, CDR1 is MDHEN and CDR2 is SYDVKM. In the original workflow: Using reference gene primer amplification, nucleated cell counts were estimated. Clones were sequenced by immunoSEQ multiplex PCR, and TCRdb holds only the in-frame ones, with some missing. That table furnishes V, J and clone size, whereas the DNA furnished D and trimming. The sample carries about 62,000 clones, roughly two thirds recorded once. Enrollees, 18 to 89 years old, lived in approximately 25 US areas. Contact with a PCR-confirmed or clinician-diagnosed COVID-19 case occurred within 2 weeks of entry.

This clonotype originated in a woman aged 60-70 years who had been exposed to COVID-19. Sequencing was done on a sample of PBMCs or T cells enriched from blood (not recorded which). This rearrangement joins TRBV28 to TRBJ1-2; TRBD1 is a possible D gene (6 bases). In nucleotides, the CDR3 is TGTGCCAGCTATGTCAGCGGACAGAATCTCGGCTACACCTTC. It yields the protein CASYVSGQNLGYTF.